This T cell receptor (beta chain) was sequenced during a study of blood T cell repertoires in COVID-19. Overall study: There were acute and convalescent COVID-19 samples, and they came from the United States, Italy and Spain.

Recruits, aged roughly 18 to 90 years, lived in under 25 US areas. Categorization into cohorts depended on clinical history that participants reported. As originally analysed: Amplification from reference gene primers served as the basis for estimated nucleated cell counts. The repertoire was sequenced with immunoSEQ multiplex PCR; TCRdb's copy has only in-frame clones and lacks some. That table supplies the V and J calls and clone size; D and trimming were determined from the DNA. The sample holds around 200,000 clones; 86% are singletons and the top ten take roughly 5.9%. The germline V and J ends were trimmed by 5 bases and 5 bases, with 21 bases remaining between them. From germline, CDR1 is SQVTM and CDR2 ANQGSEA. CDR3 length equals 16 residues.

This TCR was recovered from a middle-aged man with acute COVID-19. V and J are TRBV29-1 and TRBJ2-2, with D possibly being TRBD1 (6 bases). Material for sequencing was PBMCs or T cells enriched from blood (not recorded which). CDR3 residues: CSVRNLTGIRTGELFF. DNA of the CDR3: TGCAGCGTTCGCAACCTAACAGGGATACGGACCGGGGAGCTGTTTTTT.